Following are 19 T cell receptor beta chains from one sample sequenced in a study of regulatory T cells in long-lasting Graves disease. TCR beta libraries were built with iRepertoire HTBI primers and Arm-PCR of CDR3 regions. In TCRdb, the multiplex PCR reads were re-called with MiXCR into one record per CDR3 protein. This table holds a few hundred thousand distinct CDR3 sequences, 13% found once. Noted time point: newly diagnosed GD, antithyroid drugs for less than 3 months. PBMC-extracted RNA yielded the TCR library. The sample also formed part of further work on T cells in Graves' hyperthyroidism and ophthalmopathy.

Source: peripheral blood mononuclear cells (PBMCs), taken at new diagnosis, from a patient treated with antithyroid drugs. The receptors stem from a man aged 30 to 45 with Graves disease.

In this sample, this clonotype turned up many times. The genes are TRBV5-1 and TRBJ2-2; a possible D gene is TRBD1 (6 bases). The V end was cut by 4 bases, the J end by 3 bases, with 10 bases between. CDR1 and CDR2 from the germline V gene are SGHRS and YFSETQ. The CDR3 is 14 residues long. Written as DNA, the CDR3 is TGCGCCAGCAGCACGGACAGTCACACCGGGGAGCTGTTTTTT. It yields the protein CASSTDSHTGELFF.

Notes on this clonotype: This clone may be a read error of a much larger clone one base away. This rearrangement joins TRBV27 to TRBJ2-1; D perhaps matches TRBD1 (6 bases). V was cut by 6 bases and J by 7 bases, with 22 bases left in between. Germline loops: CDR1 MNHEY, CDR2 SMNVEV (reference sequence). The CDR3 loop spans 16 amino acids. The CDR3 DNA follows: TGTGCCAGCAGACCCATCCTAGGGGGAAAGGGAAATGAGCAGTTCTTC. Protein sequence: CASRPILGGKGNEQFF.

This clonotype was recorded many times. The J gene is TRBJ2-3, the V gene TRBV7-9; 8 bases line up with TRBD2. Trimming took 4 bases from V and 5 from J; bases not matched to a gene: 17. The germline CDR1 and CDR2 sequences are SEHNR and FQNEAQ (reference sequence). The CDR3 is made up of 18 amino acids. Here the CDR3 reads CASSSGKLAAPRQDTQYF. As DNA, the CDR3 is TGTGCCAGCAGCTCTGGAAAACTAGCGGCCCCCCGTCAAGATACGCAGTATTTT.

This clonotype came up many times. This chain joins TRBV30 and TRBJ1-2; D might be TRBD1 (5 bases). Germline loops: CDR1 GTSNPN, CDR2 SVGIG (reference sequence). The CDR3 length is 15 residues. Trimming removed 1 base from V and 7 bases from J, with 19 bases in between. CDR3 sequence reads: CAWSEGPIGGRGYTF. The CDR3 nucleotides are TGTGCCTGGAGTGAGGGCCCGATCGGGGGACGTGGCTACACCTTC.

This clonotype was seen a handful of times. The J gene is TRBJ2-1, the V gene TRBV19; 12 nucleotides agree with TRBD2. CDR1 and CDR2 from the germline V gene are LNHDA and SQIVND (reference sequence). V lost 8 bases to trimming and J lost 12 bases; unmatched junction nucleotides: 11. CDR3 size: 14 residues. This chain's CDR3 is CASGLGLAGKAQFF. In DNA form, the CDR3 reads TGTGCCAGTGGACTCGGACTAGCGGGAAAGGCGCAGTTCTTC.

This clonotype was seen a few times. The rearrangement joins TRBV5-1 to TRBJ2-3; no definite D call. The germline V and J ends were trimmed by 3 bases and 0 bases, with 11 bases remaining between them. This CDR3 spans 15 amino acids. Germline CDR1 is SGHRS and CDR2 is YFSETQ. The CDR3 spells CASSSGATSTDTQYF. CDR3 sequence (DNA): TGCGCCAGCAGCTCGGGTGCAACTAGCACAGATACGCAGTATTTT. Full variable domain (remainder filled in from reference TRBV5-1 and TRBJ2-3): KAGVTQTPRYLIKTRGQQVTLSCSPISGHRSVSWYQQTPGQGLQFLFEYFSETQRNKGNFPGRFSGRQFSNSRSEMNVSTLELGDSALYLCASSSGATSTDTQYFGPGTRLTVL.

As regards this clonotype: Since no conserved phenylalanine or tryptophan closes the CDR3, a read error is the likely cause. Because the CDR3's place on the DNA is in doubt, the DNA is left out and the CDR3 is given as listed by TCRdb. This chain connects TRBV7-2 to TRBJ2-7; the table's TRBD2 call for D was not verified on the DNA. The CDR3 is 8 amino acids long, termini counted. The germline V gene has CDR1 SGHTA and CDR2 FQGNSA. CDR3 amino acids: CASSLVAG.

This clonotype was found many times. The V call is TRBV29-1, the J call TRBJ1-1; possible D gene TRBD1, 5 bases. The CDR3 loop spans 13 amino acids. V was shortened by 5 bases and J by 5 bases, with 15 bases between the two germline ends. CDR1 and CDR2 from the germline V gene are SQVTM and ANQGSEA. The CDR3 protein is CSVRIQGETEAFF. CDR3 sequence (DNA): TGCAGCGTTAGAATCCAAGGGGAAACTGAAGCTTTCTTT. Filled out from reference TRBV29-1 and TRBJ1-1, the complete variable domain reads SAVISQKPSRDICQRGTSLTIQCQVDSQVTMMFWYRQQPGQSLTLIATANQGSEATYESGFVIDKFPISRPNLTFSTLTVSNMSPEDSSIYLCSVRIQGETEAFFGQGTRLTVV.

This clonotype was detected ten times or more. CDR3 in DNA: TGTGCCAGCAACCGCGGGACAGCGAGAGATAGCAATCAGCCCCAGCATTTT. This gives the protein CASNRGTARDSNQPQHF. The chain combines TRBV2 with TRBJ1-5, with 7 positions matching TRBD1. Germline loops: CDR1 SNHLY, CDR2 FYNNEI. V was pared by 7 bases and J by 0 bases, with 12 bases of the junction left unmatched. This CDR3 comprises 17 residues.

The CDR3: CSVWAGGVGYTF. As DNA, the CDR3 is TGCAGCGTTTGGGCAGGGGGAGTTGGCTACACCTTC. The chain carries TRBV29-1 and TRBJ1-2; TRBD1 matches 7 bases. The CDR3 contains 12 residues. V trimming: 5 bases; J trimming: 7 bases; junction bases outside the gene matches: 7. The V gene's germline CDR1 is SQVTM and CDR2 ANQGSEA.

This clonotype was counted many times. CDR3 protein: CASSGGPQGGSPLHF. CDR3 DNA sequence: TGTGCCAGCAGCGGGGGACCACAGGGAGGATCACCCCTCCACTTT. The chain uses TRBV9 and TRBJ1-6; possibly TRBD1 for D (6 bases). The CDR3 totals 15 residues. Trimming shortened V by 3 bases and J by 10 bases, and 17 bases separated the two germline ends. Germline loops: CDR1 SGDLS, CDR2 YYNGEE.

The CDR3: CASRILAGGPYEQFF. In nucleotides, the CDR3 is TGTGCCAGCAGAATCCTAGCGGGAGGGCCCTATGAGCAGTTCTTC. The chain recombines TRBV6-2 or TRBV6-3 with TRBJ2-1, with 12 positions matching TRBD2. This CDR3 has 15 amino acids. Per the germline V gene, CDR1 is MNHEY and CDR2 is SVGEGT. V shed 6 bases and J 8 bases; nucleotides not matched to a gene: 8.

This clonotype was observed many times. This chain connects TRBV27 to TRBJ1-1, with a possible D match to TRBD1 (6 bases). CDR1 MNHEY and CDR2 SMNVEV come from the germline V gene (reference sequence). The CDR3 extends over 15 amino acids. Trimming removed 5 bases from V and 4 bases from J, with 17 bases in between. The CDR3 nucleotides are TGTGCCAGCAGTAATTGGGACACCCGCGGCACTGAAGCTTTCTTT. It is translated as CASSNWDTRGTEAFF.

This clonotype came up a few times. This may arise from a read error, as a much more abundant clone is one base away. The gene calls are TRBV6-1 and TRBJ2-2; 9 nucleotides agree with TRBD2. With V trimmed by 6 bases and J by 3 bases, 5 bases remained unmatched. Germline values: CDR1 MNHNS, CDR2 SASEGT. CDR3 length: 15 amino acids. As DNA, the CDR3 is TGTGCCAGCAGCTCTAGCGGGAAAGACACCGGGGAGCTGTTTTTT. This codes for CASSSSGKDTGELFF.

The chain carries TRBV6-2 or TRBV6-3 and TRBJ1-2, with 7 bases lining up with TRBD1. CDR3 length equals 17 residues. Losses at the gene ends were 2 bases for V and 4 bases for J; bases not matched to a gene: 13. The germline gives CDR1 MNHEY, CDR2 SVGEGT. The chain's CDR3 is CASSYQFGPGGGYGYTF. CDR3 nucleotide sequence: TGTGCCAGCAGTTACCAGTTTGGTCCAGGGGGTGGCTATGGCTACACCTTC.

This clonotype appeared many times. V usage is TRBV20-1 and J usage is TRBJ2-1; 7 bases align to TRBD2. This CDR3 is 13 amino acids long. Per the germline V gene, CDR1 is DFQATT and CDR2 is SNEGSKA (reference sequence). CDR3 loop: CGVRAAGVGEQFF. Here the CDR3 DNA reads TGCGGGGTTCGGGCGGCGGGAGTGGGTGAGCAGTTCTTC.

This clonotype has more than one count but fewer than ten. The rearrangement links TRBV18 to TRBJ1-4; 7 nucleotides match TRBD1. Germline CDR1 and CDR2: KGHSH and LQKENI. J lost 1 base, V lost 6 bases, and 5 bases had no gene match. The CDR3 has 15 amino acids. CDR3 DNA: TGTGCCAGCTCGCGAGCAGGGGGAACTAATGAAAAACTGTTTTTT. Translating it yields CASSRAGGTNEKLFF.

This clonotype has ten or more counts. J is TRBJ2-1 and V is TRBV2; 8 nucleotides agree with TRBD1. This CDR3 is 13 amino acids long. V shed 2 bases, J shed 15 bases, and the junction held 9 bases outside the gene matches. Germline V gene sequence: CDR1 SNHLY, CDR2 FYNNEI. The CDR3 DNA sequence: TGTGCCAGCAGTGAAATCCGGACAGGGTCGCCGTTCTTC. Encoded protein: CASSEIRTGSPFF.

This clonotype was observed a handful of times. The V gene is TRBV5-5, the J gene TRBJ2-3; 12 nucleotides line up with TRBD2. Germline loops: CDR1 SGHKS, CDR2 YYEKEE (reference sequence). V was clipped by 1 base and J by 5 bases; unmatched bases: 14. This CDR3 spans 19 amino acids. The CDR3 reads CASSLRGGASGRAVDTQYF. DNA of the CDR3: TGTGCCAGCAGCTTGCGGGGGGGCGCTAGCGGGAGGGCCGTAGATACGCAGTATTTT.